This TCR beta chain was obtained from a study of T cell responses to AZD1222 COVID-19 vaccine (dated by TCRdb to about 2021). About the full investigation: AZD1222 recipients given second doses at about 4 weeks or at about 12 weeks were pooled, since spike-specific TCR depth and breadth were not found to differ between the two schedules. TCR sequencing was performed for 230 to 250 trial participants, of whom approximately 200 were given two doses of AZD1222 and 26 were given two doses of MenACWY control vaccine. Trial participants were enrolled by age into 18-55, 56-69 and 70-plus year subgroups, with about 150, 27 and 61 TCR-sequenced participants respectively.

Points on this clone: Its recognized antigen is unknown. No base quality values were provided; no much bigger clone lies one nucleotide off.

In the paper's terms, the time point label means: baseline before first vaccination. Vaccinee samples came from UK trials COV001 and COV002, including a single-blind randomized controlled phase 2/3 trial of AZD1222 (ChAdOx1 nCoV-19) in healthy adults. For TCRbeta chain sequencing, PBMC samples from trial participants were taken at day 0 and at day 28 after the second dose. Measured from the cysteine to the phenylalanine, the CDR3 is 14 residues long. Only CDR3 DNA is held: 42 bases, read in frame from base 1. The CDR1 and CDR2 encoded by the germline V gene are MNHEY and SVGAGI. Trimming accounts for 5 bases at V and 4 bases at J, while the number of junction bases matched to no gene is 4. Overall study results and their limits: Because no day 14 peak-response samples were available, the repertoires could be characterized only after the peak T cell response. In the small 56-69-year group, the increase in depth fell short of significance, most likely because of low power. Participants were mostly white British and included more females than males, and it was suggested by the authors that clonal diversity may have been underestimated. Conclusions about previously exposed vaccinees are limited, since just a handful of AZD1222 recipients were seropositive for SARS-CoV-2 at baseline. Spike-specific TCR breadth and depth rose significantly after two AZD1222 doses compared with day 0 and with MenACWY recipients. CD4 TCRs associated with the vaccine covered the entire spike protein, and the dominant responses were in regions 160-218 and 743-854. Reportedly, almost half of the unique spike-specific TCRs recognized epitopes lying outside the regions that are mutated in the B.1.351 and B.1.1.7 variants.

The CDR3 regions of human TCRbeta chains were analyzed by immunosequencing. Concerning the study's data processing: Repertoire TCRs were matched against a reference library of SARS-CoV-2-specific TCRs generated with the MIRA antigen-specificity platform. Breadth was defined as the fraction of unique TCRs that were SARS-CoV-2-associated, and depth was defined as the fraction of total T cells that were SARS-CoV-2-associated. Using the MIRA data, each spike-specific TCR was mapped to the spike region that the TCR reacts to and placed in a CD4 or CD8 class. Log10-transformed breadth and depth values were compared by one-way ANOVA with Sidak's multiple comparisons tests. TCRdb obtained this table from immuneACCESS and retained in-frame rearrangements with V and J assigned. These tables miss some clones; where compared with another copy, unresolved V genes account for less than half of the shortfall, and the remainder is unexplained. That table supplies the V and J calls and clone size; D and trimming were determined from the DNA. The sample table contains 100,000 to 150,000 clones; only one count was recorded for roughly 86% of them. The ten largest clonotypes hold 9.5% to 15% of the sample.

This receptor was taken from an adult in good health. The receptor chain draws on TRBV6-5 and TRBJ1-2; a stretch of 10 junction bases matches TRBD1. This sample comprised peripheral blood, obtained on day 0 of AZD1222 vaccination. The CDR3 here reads CASSPGQGFYGYTF. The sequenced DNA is TGTGCCAGCAGTCCGGGACAGGGGTTCTATGGCTACACCTTC.